This T cell receptor (beta chain) stems from a study of blood T cell repertoires in COVID-19. For the study at large: Whether acute or convalescent, the COVID-19 samples came from the United States, Italy and Spain. In each case, the material was cDNA or gDNA derived from T cells, B-cell-depleted T cells, or PBMCs.

The CDR3 contains 13 residues. Trimming removed 4 bases at V and 4 bases at J, with 10 bases between. CDR1 and CDR2 from the germline V gene are MNHEY and SVGEGT. In the authors' methods: The assay estimated nucleated cells by amplifying reference gene primers. Only in-frame clones appear in the TCRdb table, and some are missing; sequencing was by immunoSEQ multiplex PCR. That table furnishes V, J and clone size, whereas the DNA furnished D and trimming. The table records about 86,000 clones, approximately 87% of them present only once. This sequence joins TRBV6-2 or TRBV6-3 and TRBJ1-1, with a tentative D call TRBD1 (5 bases). The sequencing input was peripheral blood. The receptor comes from a human donor in a cohort sampled during active COVID-19. The chain's CDR3 is CASSLDKPTEAFF. CDR3 nucleotides: TGTGCCAGCAGTTTGGACAAACCCACTGAAGCTTTCTTT.